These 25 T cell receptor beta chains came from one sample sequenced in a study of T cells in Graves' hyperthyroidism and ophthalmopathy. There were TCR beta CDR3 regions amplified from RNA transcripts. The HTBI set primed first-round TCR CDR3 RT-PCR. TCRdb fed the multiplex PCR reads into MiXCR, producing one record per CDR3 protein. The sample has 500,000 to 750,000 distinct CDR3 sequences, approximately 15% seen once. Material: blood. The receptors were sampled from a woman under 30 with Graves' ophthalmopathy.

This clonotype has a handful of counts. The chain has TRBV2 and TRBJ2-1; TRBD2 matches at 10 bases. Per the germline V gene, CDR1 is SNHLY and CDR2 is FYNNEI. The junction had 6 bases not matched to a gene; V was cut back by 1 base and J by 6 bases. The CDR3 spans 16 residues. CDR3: CASSEDIAGGLNEQFF. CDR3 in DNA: TGTGCCAGCAGTGAAGATATAGCGGGAGGCCTCAATGAGCAGTTCTTC. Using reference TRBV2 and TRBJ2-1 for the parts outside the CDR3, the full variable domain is EPEVTQTPSHQVTQMGQEVILRCVPISNHLYFYWYRQILGQKVEFLVSFYNNEISEKSEIFDDQFSVERPDGSNFTLKIRSTKLEDSAMYFCASSEDIAGGLNEQFFGPGTRLTVL.

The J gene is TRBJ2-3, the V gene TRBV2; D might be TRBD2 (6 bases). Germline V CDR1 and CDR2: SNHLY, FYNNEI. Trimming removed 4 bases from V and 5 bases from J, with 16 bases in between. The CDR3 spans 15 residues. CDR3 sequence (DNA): TGTGCCAGCAGTGGGTTAGGAGGGGCGGTAGATACGCAGTATTTT. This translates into CASSGLGGAVDTQYF.

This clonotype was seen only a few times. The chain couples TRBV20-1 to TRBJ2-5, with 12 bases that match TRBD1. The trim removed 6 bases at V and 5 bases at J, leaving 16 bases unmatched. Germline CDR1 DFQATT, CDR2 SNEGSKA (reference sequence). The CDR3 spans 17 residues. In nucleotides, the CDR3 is TGCAGTGCGGACACCGGGACAGGGGGCACCGAGGGGGAGACCCAGTACTTC. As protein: CSADTGTGGTEGETQYF.

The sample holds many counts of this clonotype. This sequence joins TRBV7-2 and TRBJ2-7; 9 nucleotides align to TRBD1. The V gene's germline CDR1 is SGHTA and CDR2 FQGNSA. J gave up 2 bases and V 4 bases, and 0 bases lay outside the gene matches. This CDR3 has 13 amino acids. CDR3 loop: CASSWDRAYEQYF. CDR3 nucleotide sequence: TGTGCCAGCAGCTGGGACAGGGCCTACGAGCAGTACTTC.

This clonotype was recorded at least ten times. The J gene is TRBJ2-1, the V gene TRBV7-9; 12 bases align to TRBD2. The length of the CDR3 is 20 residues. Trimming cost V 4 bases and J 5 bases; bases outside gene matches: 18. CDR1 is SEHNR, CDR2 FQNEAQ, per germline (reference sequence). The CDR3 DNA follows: TGTGCCAGCAGCTCAGGGCGACTAGCGGGAGAGAGGGGCCTTGACAATGAGCAGTTCTTC. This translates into CASSSGRLAGERGLDNEQFF.

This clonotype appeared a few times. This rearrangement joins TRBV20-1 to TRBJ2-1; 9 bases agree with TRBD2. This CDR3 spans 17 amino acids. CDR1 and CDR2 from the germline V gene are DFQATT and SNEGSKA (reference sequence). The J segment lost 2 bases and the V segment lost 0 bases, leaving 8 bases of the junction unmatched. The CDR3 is CSARDPGGGRAYNEQFF. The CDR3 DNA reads TGCAGTGCTAGAGATCCGGGGGGCGGGAGGGCCTACAATGAGCAGTTCTTC.

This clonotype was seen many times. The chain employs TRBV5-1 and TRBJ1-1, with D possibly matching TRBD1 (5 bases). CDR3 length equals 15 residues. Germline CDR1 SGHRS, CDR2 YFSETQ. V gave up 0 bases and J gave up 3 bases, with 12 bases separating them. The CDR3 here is CASSLAGIPDTEAFF. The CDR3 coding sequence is TGCGCCAGCAGCTTGGCAGGGATCCCGGACACTGAAGCTTTCTTT. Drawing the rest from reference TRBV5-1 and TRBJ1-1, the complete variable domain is KAGVTQTPRYLIKTRGQQVTLSCSPISGHRSVSWYQQTPGQGLQFLFEYFSETQRNKGNFPGRFSGRQFSNSRSEMNVSTLELGDSALYLCASSLAGIPDTEAFFGQGTRLTVV.

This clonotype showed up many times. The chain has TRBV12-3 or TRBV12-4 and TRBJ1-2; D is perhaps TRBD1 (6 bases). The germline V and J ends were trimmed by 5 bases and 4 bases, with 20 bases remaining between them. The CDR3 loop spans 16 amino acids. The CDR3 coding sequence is TGTGCCAGCAGTCCCTCGTTCGGGGGCCGCGGCTATGGCTACACCTTC. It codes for CASSPSFGGRGYGYTF.

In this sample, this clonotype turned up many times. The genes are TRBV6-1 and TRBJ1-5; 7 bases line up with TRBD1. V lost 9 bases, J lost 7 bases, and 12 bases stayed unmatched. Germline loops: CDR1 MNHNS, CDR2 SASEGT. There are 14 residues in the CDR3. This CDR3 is CASSWQGEDQPQHF. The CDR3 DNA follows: TGTGCCAGTAGCTGGCAGGGGGAGGACCAGCCCCAGCATTTT.

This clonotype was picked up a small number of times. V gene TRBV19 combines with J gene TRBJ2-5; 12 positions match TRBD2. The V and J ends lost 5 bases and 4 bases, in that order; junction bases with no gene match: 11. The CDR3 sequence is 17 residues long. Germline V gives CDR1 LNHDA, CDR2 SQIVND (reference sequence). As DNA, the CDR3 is TGTGCCAGTAGTCTCGGGCTAGCGGGAGGGCCGGGAGAGACCCAGTACTTC. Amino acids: CASSLGLAGGPGETQYF.

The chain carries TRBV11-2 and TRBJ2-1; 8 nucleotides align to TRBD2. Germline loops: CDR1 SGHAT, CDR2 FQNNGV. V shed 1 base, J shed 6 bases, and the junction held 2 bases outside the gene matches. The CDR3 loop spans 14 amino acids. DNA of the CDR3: TGTGCCAGCAGCTTAGGAGGGACTAGCAATGAGCAGTTCTTC. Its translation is CASSLGGTSNEQFF.

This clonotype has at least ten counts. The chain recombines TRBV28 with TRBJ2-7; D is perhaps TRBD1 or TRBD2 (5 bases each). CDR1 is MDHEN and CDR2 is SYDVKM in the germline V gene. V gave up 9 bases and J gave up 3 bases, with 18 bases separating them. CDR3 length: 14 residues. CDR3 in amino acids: CASLGGAWSYEQYF. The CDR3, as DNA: TGTGCCAGTCTTGGGGGAGCATGGAGCTACGAGCAGTACTTC.

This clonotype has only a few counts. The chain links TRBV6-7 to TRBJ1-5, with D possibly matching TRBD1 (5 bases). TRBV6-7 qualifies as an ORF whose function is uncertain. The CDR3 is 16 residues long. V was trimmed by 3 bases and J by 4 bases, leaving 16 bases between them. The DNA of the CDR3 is TGTGCCAGCAGTTATGTCGGTCAGGGAGTGAATCAGCCCCAGCATTTT. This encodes CASSYVGQGVNQPQHF.

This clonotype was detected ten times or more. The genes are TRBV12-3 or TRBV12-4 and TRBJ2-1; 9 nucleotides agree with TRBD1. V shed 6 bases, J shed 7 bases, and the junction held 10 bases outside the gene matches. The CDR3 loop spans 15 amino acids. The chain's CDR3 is CASRSTGTGRNEQFF. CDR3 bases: TGTGCCAGCAGGTCTACCGGGACAGGGAGAAATGAGCAGTTCTTC.

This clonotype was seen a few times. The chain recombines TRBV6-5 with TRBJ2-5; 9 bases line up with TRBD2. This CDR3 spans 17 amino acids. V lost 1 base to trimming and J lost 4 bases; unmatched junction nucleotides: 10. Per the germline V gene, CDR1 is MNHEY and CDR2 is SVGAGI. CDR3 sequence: CASSYFSHSLAGETQYF. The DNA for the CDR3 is TGTGCCAGCAGTTACTTTTCCCACTCACTAGCGGGAGAGACCCAGTACTTC.

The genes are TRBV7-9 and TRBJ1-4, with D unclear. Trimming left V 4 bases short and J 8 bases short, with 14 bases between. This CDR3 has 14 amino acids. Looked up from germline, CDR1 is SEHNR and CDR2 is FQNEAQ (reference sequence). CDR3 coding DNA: TGTGCCAGCAGCTCGGTTACAGTGGGAGAAAAACTGTTTTTT. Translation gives CASSSVTVGEKLFF.

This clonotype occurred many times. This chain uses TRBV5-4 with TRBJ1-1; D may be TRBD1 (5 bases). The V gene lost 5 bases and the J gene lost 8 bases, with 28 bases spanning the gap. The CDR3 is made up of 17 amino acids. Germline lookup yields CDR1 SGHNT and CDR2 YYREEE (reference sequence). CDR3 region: CASRASLGDFLGDEAFF. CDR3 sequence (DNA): TGTGCCAGCAGAGCCAGCCTCGGTGACTTCCTAGGGGACGAAGCTTTCTTT.

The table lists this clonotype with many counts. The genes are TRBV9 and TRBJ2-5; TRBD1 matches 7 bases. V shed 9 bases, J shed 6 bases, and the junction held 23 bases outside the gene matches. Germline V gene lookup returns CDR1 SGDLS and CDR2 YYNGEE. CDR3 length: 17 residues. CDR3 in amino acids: CATLVVVLVVRGKTQYF. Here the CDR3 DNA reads TGTGCCACCCTCGTAGTTGTGTTGGTGGTCAGGGGGAAGACCCAGTACTTC.

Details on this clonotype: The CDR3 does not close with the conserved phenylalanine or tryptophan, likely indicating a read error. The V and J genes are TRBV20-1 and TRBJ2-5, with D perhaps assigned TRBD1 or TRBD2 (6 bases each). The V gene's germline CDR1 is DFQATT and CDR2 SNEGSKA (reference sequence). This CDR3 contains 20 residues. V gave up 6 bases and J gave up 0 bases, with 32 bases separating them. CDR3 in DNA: TGCAGTGCCAATTCCCGGGACCAACTCACCAAAGGGGGGAACCAAGAGACCCAGTACTCC. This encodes CSANSRDQLTKGGNQETQYS.

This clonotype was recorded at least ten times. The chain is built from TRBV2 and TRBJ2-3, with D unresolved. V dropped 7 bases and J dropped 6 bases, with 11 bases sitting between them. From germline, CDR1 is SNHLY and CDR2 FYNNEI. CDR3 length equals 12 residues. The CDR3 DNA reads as TGTGCCAGCATGGGTCTTTTGGATACGCAGTATTTT. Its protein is CASMGLLDTQYF.

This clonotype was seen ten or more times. CDR3 region: CASSPPTGQGNSPLHF. In nucleotides, the CDR3 is TGTGCCAGCTCACCACCGACGGGACAGGGTAATTCACCCCTCCACTTT. J is TRBJ1-6 and V is TRBV18; 9 bases agree with TRBD1. V gave up 0 bases and J gave up 6 bases; unmatched junction bases: 3. CDR1 and CDR2 (germline): KGHSH, LQKENI. CDR3 size: 16 residues.

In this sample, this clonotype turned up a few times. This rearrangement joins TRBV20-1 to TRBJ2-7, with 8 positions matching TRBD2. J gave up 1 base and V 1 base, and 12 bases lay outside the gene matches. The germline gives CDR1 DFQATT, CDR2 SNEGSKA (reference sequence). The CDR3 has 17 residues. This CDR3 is CSARVTTIAGLSYEQYF. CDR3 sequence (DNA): TGCAGTGCTAGAGTCACTACTATAGCGGGACTGTCCTACGAGCAGTACTTC.

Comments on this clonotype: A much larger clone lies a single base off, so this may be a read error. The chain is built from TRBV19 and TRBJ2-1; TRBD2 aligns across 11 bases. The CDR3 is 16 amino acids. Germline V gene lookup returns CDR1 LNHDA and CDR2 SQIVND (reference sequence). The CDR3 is CASSIISGLADNERFF. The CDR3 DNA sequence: TGTGCCAGTAGTATAATTTCGGGACTAGCGGACAATGAGCGGTTCTTC.

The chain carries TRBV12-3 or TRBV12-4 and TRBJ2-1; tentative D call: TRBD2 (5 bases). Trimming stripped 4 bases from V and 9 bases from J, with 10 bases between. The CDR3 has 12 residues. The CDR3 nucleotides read TGTGCCAGCAGTTGGGGTGGGAGTGAGCAGTTCTTC. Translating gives CASSWGGSEQFF.

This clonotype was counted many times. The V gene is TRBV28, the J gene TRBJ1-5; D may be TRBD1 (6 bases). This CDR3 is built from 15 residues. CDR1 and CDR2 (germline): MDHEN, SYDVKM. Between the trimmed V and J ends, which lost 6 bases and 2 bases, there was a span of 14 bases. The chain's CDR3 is CASRPQGNGNQPQHF. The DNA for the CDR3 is TGTGCCAGCAGACCTCAGGGGAACGGCAATCAGCCCCAGCATTTT.